This is a list of T cell receptor beta chains from one sample in a study of regulatory T cells in long-lasting Graves disease. TCRdb used MiXCR to reprocess the multiplex PCR reads, holding one entry per CDR3 protein. The sample holds approximately 400,000 distinct CDR3 sequences, approximately 16% seen once. The data also belong to a second study, concerning T cells in Graves' hyperthyroidism and ophthalmopathy.

The sample was peripheral blood mononuclear cells (PBMCs), taken at new diagnosis, from a patient treated with antithyroid drugs. The receptors derive from a woman aged 35 to 49 with Graves disease. Both conserved end residues are part of each CDR3. Fields, in order: J gene, clone size, V gene, D gene, CDR3 DNA, CDR3 protein. The D gene is left open where the match is weak. Size is stated for part of the rows, as once, few or many counts, or as a class when the clone is expanded.

>TRBJ2-5|many|TRBV20-1|-
TGCAGTGCTGCCGGCGAGGAGACCCAGTACTTC
CSAAGEETQYF
>TRBJ2-3|few|TRBV20-1|TRBD2
TGCAGTGGCGGGAGTTTGGATACGCAGTATTTT
CSGGSLDTQYF
>TRBJ2-3|-|TRBV6-2/TRBV6-3|-
TGTGCCATCCGGATGGGGGCAGATACGCAGTATTTT
CAIRMGADTQYF
>TRBJ1-1|-|TRBV12-3/TRBV12-4|TRBD1
TGTGCCAGCAGCTCAGGGGGTGGAAGGACTGAAGCTTTCTTT
CASSSGGGRTEAFF
>TRBJ2-3|many|TRBV2|-
TGTGCCAGCAGTGTGACCGCCACTAGCACAGATACGCAGTATTTT
CASSVTATSTDTQYF
>TRBJ2-3|many|TRBV7-2|TRBD2
TGTGCCAGCAGCCCTCTAACTAGCGGAGCCAGAGATACGCAGTATTTT
CASSPLTSGARDTQYF
>TRBJ2-7|few|TRBV19|-
TGTGCCAGTAGCCCGACGGCACCCTACGAGCAGTACTTC
CASSPTAPYEQYF
>TRBJ2-3|many|TRBV2|-
TGTGCCAGCAGTGAGGGGTCTTATAGCACAGATACGCAGTATTTT
CASSEGSYSTDTQYF
>TRBJ2-1|few|TRBV20-1|TRBD2
TGCAGTGGACAGGATTATACTAGCGGACCCGCTATTGAGCAGTTCTTC
CSGQDYTSGPAIEQFF
>TRBJ2-2|many|TRBV2|-
TGTGCCAGCAAAGACGAGGGGGTCGGGGAGCTGTTTTTT
CASKDEGVGELFF
>TRBJ2-1|many|TRBV10-3|TRBD2
TGTGCCATCAGTTTACTAGGGACTAGCGGGACCAATGAGCAGTTCTTC
CAISLLGTSGTNEQFF
>TRBJ2-3|-|TRBV20-1|-
TGCAGTGCTAGAGTCCCAATCTTTACAGGGTGGGACACAGATACGCAGTATTTT
CSARVPIFTGWDTDTQYF
>TRBJ2-1|many|TRBV6-1|TRBD2
TGTGCCAGCATTCTCTGGCGGGAGGGTCCCAATGAGCAGTTCTTC
CASILWREGPNEQFF
>TRBJ2-7|many|TRBV5-5|-
TGTGCCAGCAGCTGGACCGGGACGGGCTACGAGCAGTACTTC
CASSWTGTGYEQYF
>TRBJ2-1|many|TRBV18|TRBD2
TGTGCCAGCAAAGGACTAGCGGGAAACAATGAGCAGTTCTTC
CASKGLAGNNEQFF
>TRBJ2-2|-|TRBV20-1|TRBD1
TGCAGTGCTAGAGACCGGACAGGGGGCGCCGGGGAGCTGTTTTTT
CSARDRTGGAGELFF
>TRBJ2-7|-|TRBV5-4|-
TGTGCCAGCAGCACGCCCCTTGGTGAGCAGTACTTC
CASSTPLGEQYF
>TRBJ2-7|many|TRBV4-1|-
TGCGCCAGCAGCCAAGTTAACGGAGCCTACGAGCAGTACTTC
CASSQVNGAYEQYF
>TRBJ2-1|-|TRBV13|TRBD2
TGTGCCAGCAGCTTAGACAGCGGACTAGCGGGAGGCAATGAGCAGTTCTTC
CASSLDSGLAGGNEQFF
>TRBJ2-3|-|TRBV3-1|TRBD2
TGTGCCAGCAGCCAAGCTGGTAGCGGGAGCCCGGATACGCAGTATTTT
CASSQAGSGSPDTQYF
>TRBJ2-4|-|TRBV7-9|TRBD1
TGTGCCAGCAGCTCCCCAGAGGACAGGGCATTAGACAAAAACATTCAGTACTTC
CASSSPEDRALDKNIQYF
>TRBJ2-1|many|TRBV27|TRBD2
TGTGCCAGCAGCTACACGGGACTAGCGTCCTACAATGAGCAGTTCTTC
CASSYTGLASYNEQFF
>TRBJ2-5|many|TRBV28|-
TGTGCCAGCAGTTTAGCAGGGACGGAGACCCAGTACTTC
CASSLAGTETQYF
>TRBJ2-5|few|TRBV19|TRBD1
TGTGCCAGTAGTAGAAGGGGCCGAGGGACAGGGGGATCGGAGACCCAGTACTTC
CASSRRGRGTGGSETQYF
>TRBJ2-4|-|TRBV20-1|-
TGCAGTGCTAGCCGAATAGTGACCCTTCGGGCCAAAAACATTCAGTACTTC
CSASRIVTLRAKNIQYF
>TRBJ1-4|-|TRBV27|-
TGTGCCAGCACCCAAGCGGGCGCAACTAATGAAGAACTGTTTTTT
CASTQAGATNEELFF
>TRBJ2-1|many|TRBV20-1|-
TGCAGTGCCCCGAAAATGGATGAGCAGTTCTTC
CSAPKMDEQFF
>TRBJ2-7|many|TRBV30|-
TGTGCCTGGAGACGAGCAGGGATCTACGAGCAGTACTTC
CAWRRAGIYEQYF
>TRBJ2-2|many|TRBV28|-
TGTGCCAGCAGCACGGAGCCGGACACCGGGGAGCTGTTTTTT
CASSTEPDTGELFF
>TRBJ2-7|many|TRBV6-2/TRBV6-3|-
TGTGCCAGCAGTTACGGGGTGGGATCAACCTACGAGCAGTACTTC
CASSYGVGSTYEQYF
>TRBJ2-2|-|TRBV6-5|-
TGTGCCAGCAGTTATTACGGCCCCGGGGAGCTGTTTTTT
CASSYYGPGELFF
>TRBJ2-2|many|TRBV11-2|-
TGTGCCAGCAGCCAGCGGGTCAGTGGGGAGTACTCCGGGGAGCTGTTTTTT
CASSQRVSGEYSGELFF
>TRBJ1-2|many|TRBV7-9|TRBD1
TGTGCCAGCAGCACACAGGGGTATGGCTACACCTTC
CASSTQGYGYTF
>TRBJ1-2|-|TRBV18|TRBD1
TGTGCCAGCTCATCCCGGGACAGGACCTATGGCTACACCTTC
CASSSRDRTYGYTF
>TRBJ2-3|-|TRBV30|TRBD2
TGTGCCTGGAGCACACTAGCGGGAGAAGATACGCAGTATTTT
CAWSTLAGEDTQYF
>TRBJ2-1|many|TRBV7-2|-
TGTGCCAGCAGACTTGACAGAGTTACCTACAATGAGCAGTTCTTC
CASRLDRVTYNEQFF
>TRBJ2-5|many|TRBV6-1|TRBD1
TGTGCCAGCTCCCAAACGGGCGCAGGGGGAACCCGGACCCAGTACTTC
CASSQTGAGGTRTQYF
>TRBJ2-7|few|TRBV13|TRBD1
TGTGCCAGCAGCTACCGGGACAGGAGCTCCTACGAGCAGTACTTC
CASSYRDRSSYEQYF
>TRBJ2-3|many|TRBV11-3|-
TGTGCCAGCAGCTTAGTTGGCCGGGCTTCCACAGATACGCAGTATTTT
CASSLVGRASTDTQYF
>TRBJ2-5|-|TRBV4-1|-
TGCGCCAGCAGTCAAGAAGAGGACGGTCGGGCCCAGTACTTC
CASSQEEDGRAQYF
>TRBJ2-1|many|TRBV10-3|-
TGTGCCATCAGTGAGCCGAGGGAGGTGTCCGGGAAGATCTACAATGAGCAGTTCTTC
CAISEPREVSGKIYNEQFF
>TRBJ2-1|many|TRBV5-1|-
TGCGCCAGCAGCTTCCGGGACTCAAGCTCCTACAATGAGCAGTTCTTC
CASSFRDSSSYNEQFF
>TRBJ1-5|few|TRBV19|TRBD1
TGTGCCAGTAGTCCTTCTTCCAGGGGGCGTTATCAGCCCCAGCATTTT
CASSPSSRGRYQPQHF
>TRBJ1-1|many|TRBV2|TRBD1
TGTGCCAGCAAAAGGACAGGGATGAACACTGAAGCTTTCTTT
CASKRTGMNTEAFF
>TRBJ2-5|many|TRBV20-1|TRBD2
TGCAGTGCTAGAGGATCGCTAGCGGGCCGTATAGAGACCCAGTACTTC
CSARGSLAGRIETQYF
>TRBJ2-7|many|TRBV20-1|TRBD1
TGCAGTGCTACCCTCGGACAGGGCTACTACGAGCAGTACTTC
CSATLGQGYYEQYF
>TRBJ2-6|few|TRBV29-1|-
TGCAGCGTGGCCGTCTCCTCTGGGGCCAACGTCCTGACTTTC
CSVAVSSGANVLTF
>TRBJ1-1|many|TRBV20-1|-
TGCAGTGCTAGCGGACAGTGGAACACTGAAGCTTTCTTT
CSASGQWNTEAFF
>TRBJ1-4|many|TRBV18|TRBD1
TGTGCCAGCTCACCGGACAGGGCGGACGAAAAACTGTTTTTT
CASSPDRADEKLFF
>TRBJ2-1|few|TRBV9|-
TGTGCCAGCAGCGCCGGTGATTCTTTATACAATGAGCAGTTCTTC
CASSAGDSLYNEQFF
>TRBJ2-7|-|TRBV6-2/TRBV6-3|-
TGTGCCAGCAGTGCGGCCTCCGAAAGCGAGCAGTACTTC
CASSAASESEQYF
>TRBJ2-7|many|TRBV2|TRBD1
TGTGCCAGCAGTCAAGACAGGGACTACGAGCAGTACTTC
CASSQDRDYEQYF